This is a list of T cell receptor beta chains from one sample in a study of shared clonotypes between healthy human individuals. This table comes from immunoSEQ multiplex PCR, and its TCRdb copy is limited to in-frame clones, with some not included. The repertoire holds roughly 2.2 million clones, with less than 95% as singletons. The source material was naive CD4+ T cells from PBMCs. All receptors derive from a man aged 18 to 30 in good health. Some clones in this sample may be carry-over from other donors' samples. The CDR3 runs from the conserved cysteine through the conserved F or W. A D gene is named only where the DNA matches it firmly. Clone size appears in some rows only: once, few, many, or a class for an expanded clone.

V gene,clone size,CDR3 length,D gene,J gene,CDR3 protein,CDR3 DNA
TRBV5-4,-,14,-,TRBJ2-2,CASSPWISTGELFF,TGTGCCAGCAGCCCCTGGATCTCCACCGGGGAGCTGTTTTTT
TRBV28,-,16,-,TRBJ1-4,CASSPAERTTNEKLFF,TGTGCCAGCAGTCCCGCAGAGCGTACAACTAATGAAAAACTGTTTTTT
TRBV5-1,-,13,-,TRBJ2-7,CASSMDGGYEQYF,TGCGCCAGCAGCATGGACGGGGGCTACGAGCAGTACTTC
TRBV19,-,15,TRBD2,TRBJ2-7,CASSIRSGRSYEQYF,TGTGCCAGTAGTATAAGAAGCGGGAGGAGCTACGAGCAGTACTTC
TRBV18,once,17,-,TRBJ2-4,CASSPQDLTGAKNIQYF,TGTGCCAGCTCACCCCAAGACTTAACAGGAGCCAAAAACATTCAGTACTTC
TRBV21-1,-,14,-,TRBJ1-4,CASSRDRPAEKLFF,TGTGCCAGCTCGCGGGACAGGCCTGCTGAAAAACTGTTTTTT
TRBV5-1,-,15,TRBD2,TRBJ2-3,CASSLGLAGTDTQYF,TGCGCCAGCAGCTTGGGACTAGCGGGAACAGATACGCAGTATTTT
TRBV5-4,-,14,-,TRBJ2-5,CASSSVGLGETQYF,TGTGCCAGCAGTTCCGTCGGACTGGGGGAGACCCAGTACTTC
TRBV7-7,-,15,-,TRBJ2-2,CASSKRGPNTGELFF,TGTGCCAGCAGCAAACGGGGGCCGAACACCGGGGAGCTGTTTTTT
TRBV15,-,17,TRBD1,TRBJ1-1,CATSSKPGTGDNTEAFF,TGTGCCACCAGCAGCAAACCCGGGACAGGTGACAACACTGAAGCTTTCTTT
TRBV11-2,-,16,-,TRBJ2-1,CASNDLGKRSYNEQFF,TGTGCCAGCAATGATCTTGGCAAACGCTCCTACAATGAGCAGTTCTTC
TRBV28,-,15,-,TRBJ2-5,CASSLGPVIGKTQYF,TGTGCCAGCAGTTTAGGCCCTGTAATCGGGAAGACCCAGTACTTC
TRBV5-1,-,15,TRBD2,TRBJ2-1,CASRPSGSPYNEQFF,TGCGCCAGCAGGCCTAGCGGGAGCCCCTACAATGAGCAGTTCTTC
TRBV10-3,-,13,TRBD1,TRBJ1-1,CAINGQGGTEAFF,TGTGCCATCAACGGACAGGGGGGCACTGAAGCTTTCTTT
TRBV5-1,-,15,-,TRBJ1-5,CASSEQGSQSQPQHF,TGCGCCAGCAGCGAACAGGGAAGCCAATCTCAGCCCCAGCATTTT
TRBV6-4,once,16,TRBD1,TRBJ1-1,CASKLRGGQGATEAFF,TGTGCCAGCAAACTACGTGGGGGACAGGGGGCGACTGAAGCTTTCTTT
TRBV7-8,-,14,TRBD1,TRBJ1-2,CASSLTGTAYGYTF,TGTGCCAGCAGCTTAACCGGGACAGCCTATGGCTACACCTTC
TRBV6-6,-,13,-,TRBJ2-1,CASGSEVYNEQFF,TGTGCCAGCGGGTCGGAGGTATACAATGAGCAGTTCTTC
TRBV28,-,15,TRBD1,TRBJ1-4,CASSKQGASNEKLFF,TGTGCCAGCAGTAAACAGGGGGCTTCTAATGAAAAACTGTTTTTT
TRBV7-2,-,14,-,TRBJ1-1,CASSFGRLNTEAFF,TGTGCCAGCAGCTTTGGCAGGTTAAACACTGAAGCTTTCTTT
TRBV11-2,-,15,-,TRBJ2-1,CASSPSYSSYNEQFF,TGTGCCAGCAGCCCCTCCTATAGCTCCTACAATGAGCAGTTCTTC
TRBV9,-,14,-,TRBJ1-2,CASSGTQFGYGYTF,TGTGCCAGCAGCGGGACGCAGTTCGGATATGGCTACACCTTC
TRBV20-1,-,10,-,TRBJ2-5,CSAIFVTQYF,TGCAGTGCTATTTTTGTGACCCAGTACTTC
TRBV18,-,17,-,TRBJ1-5,CASSPPNPGGAHQPQHF,TGTGCCAGCTCACCGCCGAACCCCGGGGGGGCCCATCAGCCCCAGCATTTT
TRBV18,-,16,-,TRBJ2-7,CASSPPGGFVSYEQYF,TGTGCCAGCTCACCACCGGGCGGGTTTGTATCCTACGAGCAGTACTTC
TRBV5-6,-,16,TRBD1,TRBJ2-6,CASSSTGQSGANVLTF,TGTGCCAGCAGCTCGACAGGGCAATCTGGGGCCAACGTCCTGACTTTC
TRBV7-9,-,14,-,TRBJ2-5,CASSLGGGVETQYF,TGTGCCAGCAGCCTAGGAGGCGGGGTGGAGACCCAGTACTTC
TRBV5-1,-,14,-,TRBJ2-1,CASSPLWSYNEQFF,TGCGCCAGCAGCCCTTTGTGGTCCTACAATGAGCAGTTCTTC
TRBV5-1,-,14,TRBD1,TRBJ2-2,CASNPGQGTGELFF,TGCGCCAGCAATCCGGGACAGGGGACCGGGGAGCTGTTTTTT
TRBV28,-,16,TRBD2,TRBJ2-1,CASIRGLAGGGNKQFF,TGTGCCAGTATCCGGGGACTAGCGGGAGGGGGCAATAAGCAGTTCTTC
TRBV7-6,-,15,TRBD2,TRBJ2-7,CASSLAAGGNYEQYF,TGTGCCAGCAGCTTAGCCGCGGGAGGGAACTACGAGCAGTACTTC
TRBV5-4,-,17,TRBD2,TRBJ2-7,CASRPAGLAGRRYEQYF,TGTGCCAGCAGGCCGGCGGGACTAGCGGGACGTCGATACGAGCAGTACTTC
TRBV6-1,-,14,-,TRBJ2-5,CASSPYDSGETQYF,TGTGCCAGCAGTCCATACGACTCGGGAGAGACCCAGTACTTC
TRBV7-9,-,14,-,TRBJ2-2,CAIGTRTNTGELFF,TGTGCCATAGGTACTAGGACTAACACCGGGGAGCTGTTTTTT
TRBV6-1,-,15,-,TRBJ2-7,CASSTTPSGSYEQYF,TGTGCCAGCAGTACCACTCCGTCGGGGTCCTACGAGCAGTACTTC
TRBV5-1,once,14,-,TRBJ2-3,CASSSMTGPKRQYF,TGCGCCAGCAGCTCAATGACAGGCCCGAAGAGGCAGTATTTT
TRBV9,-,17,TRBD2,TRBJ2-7,CASSPYQGLASSYEQYF,TGTGCCAGCAGCCCCTATCAGGGACTAGCGAGCTCTTACGAGCAGTACTTC
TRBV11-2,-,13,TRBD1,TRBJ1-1,CASSLGDRPEAFF,TGTGCCAGCAGCTTGGGGGACAGGCCTGAAGCTTTCTTT
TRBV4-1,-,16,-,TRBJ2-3,CASSQVEGGPTDTQYF,TGCGCCAGCAGCCAAGTGGAAGGGGGTCCCACAGATACGCAGTATTTT
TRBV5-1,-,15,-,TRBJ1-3,CASSLGGILGNTIYF,TGCGCCAGCAGCTTGGGAGGGATCCTCGGAAACACCATATATTTT
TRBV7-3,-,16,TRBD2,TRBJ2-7,CASSLAPAGVVYEQYF,TGTGCCAGCAGCTTAGCCCCAGCGGGAGTCGTCTACGAGCAGTACTTC
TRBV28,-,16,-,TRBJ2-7,CASSVLRTRISYEQYF,TGTGCCAGCAGTGTTCTCCGGACACGCATCTCCTACGAGCAGTACTTC
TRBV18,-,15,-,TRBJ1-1,CASSSAPWEDTEAFF,TGTGCCAGCTCTTCAGCCCCCTGGGAGGACACTGAAGCTTTCTTT
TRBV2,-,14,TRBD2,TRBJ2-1,CASSVTSGNSEQFF,TGTGCCAGCAGTGTTACTAGCGGGAACAGTGAGCAGTTCTTC
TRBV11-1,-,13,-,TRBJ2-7,CASSLRQAYEQYF,TGTGCCAGCAGCTTAAGACAGGCCTACGAGCAGTACTTC
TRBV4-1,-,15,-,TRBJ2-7,CASSGKEVGVYEQYF,TGCGCCAGCAGCGGCAAAGAGGTAGGCGTCTACGAGCAGTACTTC
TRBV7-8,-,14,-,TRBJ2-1,CASSSRTPYNEQFF,TGTGCCAGCAGCTCGAGGACCCCGTACAATGAGCAGTTCTTC
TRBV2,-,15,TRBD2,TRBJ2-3,CASSYGRALADTQYF,TGTGCCAGCAGTTACGGGAGGGCCCTCGCAGATACGCAGTATTTT
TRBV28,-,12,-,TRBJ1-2,CASSPEIYGYTF,TGTGCCAGCAGTCCAGAAATCTATGGCTACACCTTC
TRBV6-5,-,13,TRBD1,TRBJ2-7,CASRPDRGLEQYF,TGTGCCAGCAGGCCTGACAGGGGGCTTGAGCAGTACTTC
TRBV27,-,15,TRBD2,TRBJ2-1,CASSRSGKTYNEQFF,TGTGCCAGCAGCCGCAGCGGGAAAACCTACAATGAGCAGTTCTTC
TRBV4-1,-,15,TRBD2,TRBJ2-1,CATRTGAGEYNEQFF,TGCGCCACCCGGACCGGAGCGGGAGAGTACAATGAGCAGTTCTTC
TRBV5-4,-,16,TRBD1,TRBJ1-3,CASSITGGWYGNTIYF,TGTGCCAGCAGCATTACAGGGGGCTGGTATGGAAACACCATATATTTT
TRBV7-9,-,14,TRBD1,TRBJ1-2,CASSGGQGHYGYTF,TGTGCCAGCAGCGGCGGACAGGGCCACTATGGCTACACCTTC